The 32 T cell receptor beta chains in this list originate from one sample, sequenced in a study of metastatic and nonmetastatic thyroid tumors. With MiXCR, TCRdb reprocessed the PCR reads. In the table there are some 5,700 clones, around a third of which are singletons. Prior to thyroid surgery, none of the patients had received any treatment. Sequencing was done on a sample of adjacent normal tissue. All receptors come from a male donor with papillary thyroid cancer or a benign thyroid nodule (not recorded which). Some clones in this sample may be carry-over from other donors' samples.

The chain employs TRBV20-1 and TRBJ2-7; 7 nucleotides agree with TRBD1. The CDR3 length is 13 residues. The germline V gene encodes CDR1 DFQATT and CDR2 SNEGSKA (reference sequence). J was trimmed by 7 bases and V by 4 bases; bases with no gene match: 10. The CDR3 region is CSAKGQPPGEQYF. CDR3 coding DNA: TGCAGTGCTAAGGGACAGCCGCCGGGGGAGCAGTACTTC.

Comment on this clone: At one of its ends the junction is not consistent with the germline gene, which may arise from a read error. The rearrangement joins TRBV6-1 to TRBJ1-5, with unresolved D. The CDR3 runs to 13 residues. From germline, CDR1 is MNHNS and CDR2 SASEGT. CDR3: CASSKALGQPKNF. CDR3 nucleotide sequence: TGTGCCAGCAGTAAAGCCCTGGGTCAGCCCAAGAATTTT.

This clone has only a few counts. The genes are TRBV19 and TRBJ1-5; D is unresolved. In germline, CDR1 is LNHDA, CDR2 SQIVND (reference sequence). CDR3 length equals 14 residues. Trimming removed 5 bases at V and 5 bases at J, with 13 bases between. The CDR3 DNA is TGTGCCAGTAGTCCCCTTCAGCGGGATCAGCCCCAGCATTTT. This translates into CASSPLQRDQPQHF.

As to this clone: One junction end does not reproduce the germline sequence, and a read error may be involved. The CDR3: CAGSKGTGDSPLNF. In DNA form, the CDR3 reads TGTGCCGGCAGCAAAGGGACAGGGGATTCACCCCTCAACTTT. This chain links TRBV3-1 with TRBJ1-6, with TRBD1 matching over 10 bases. Germline assignment: CDR1 LGHDT and CDR2 YNNKEL (reference sequence). This CDR3 is built from 14 residues.

This clone was observed many times. The J gene is TRBJ2-3, the V gene TRBV4-2, with 8 nucleotides matching TRBD2. Germline trimming cut 0 bases from V and 2 bases from J; bases unmatched to any gene: 4. Germline V gives CDR1 LGHNA, CDR2 YNFKEQ. The CDR3 sequence is 16 residues long. The CDR3, as DNA: TGTGCCAGCAGCCAAGAGGCTAGCGGGTACACAGATACGCAGTATTTT. It codes for CASSQEASGYTDTQYF.

The V call is TRBV14, the J call TRBJ2-7; D is ambiguous. This CDR3 region has 11 residues. Germline V gene lookup returns CDR1 SGHDN and CDR2 FVKESK. Trimming removed 8 bases from V and 5 bases from J, with 10 bases in between. The CDR3 spells CASGYNHEQYF. CDR3 coding DNA: TGTGCCAGCGGATACAACCACGAGCAGTACTTC. Full variable domain (outside the CDR3, taken from reference TRBV14 and TRBJ2-7): EAGVTQFPSHSVIEKGQTVTLRCDPISGHDNLYWYRRVMGKEIKFLLHFVKESKQDESGMPNNRFLAERTGGTYSTLKVQPAELEDSGVYFCASGYNHEQYFGPGTRLTVT.

The rearrangement uses TRBV6-1 and TRBJ1-1; D possibly corresponds to TRBD1 (6 bases). CDR1 and CDR2 from the germline V gene are MNHNS and SASEGT. The CDR3 has 16 amino acids. V lost 7 bases and J lost 6, with 24 bases in between. In DNA, the CDR3 is TGTGCCAGCAATAAAGGGACATCGCACTTTGACGCTGAAGCTTTCTTT. Its protein is CASNKGTSHFDAEAFF.

This clone came up a few times. The rearrangement links TRBV19 to TRBJ2-3; D remains ambiguous. Germline CDR1 LNHDA, CDR2 SQIVND (reference sequence). V was clipped by 0 bases and J by 2 bases, with 9 bases between them. The CDR3 consists of 15 residues. For the CDR3, the DNA is TGTGCCAGTAGTATAGAACACCACCCCACAGATACGCAGTATTTT. This encodes CASSIEHHPTDTQYF. Combining the CDR3 with reference TRBV19 and TRBJ2-3 gives the whole variable domain DGGITQSPKYLFRKEGQNVTLSCEQNLNHDAMYWYRQDPGQGLRLIYYSQIVNDFQKGDIAEGYSVSREKKESFPLTVTSAQKNPTAFYLCASSIEHHPTDTQYFGPGTRLTVL.

Here the CDR3 reads CASSPGTGGITDTQYF. The CDR3 nucleotides are TGTGCCAGCAGTCCGGGGACAGGGGGCATCACAGATACGCAGTATTTT. V gene TRBV12-3 or TRBV12-4 combines with J gene TRBJ2-3; 12 nucleotides line up with TRBD1. The CDR3 runs 16 residues. V was pared by 5 bases and J by 2 bases, with 5 bases of the junction left unmatched.

This rearrangement joins TRBV11-3 to TRBJ2-5, with 7 bases that match TRBD1. CDR1 is SGHNT and CDR2 is YENEEA in the germline V gene. The CDR3 totals 14 residues. The trim removed 5 bases at V and 4 bases at J, leaving 7 bases unmatched. The CDR3 sequence: CASSPGQERETQYF. The CDR3 DNA reads TGTGCCAGCAGCCCCGGACAGGAGCGAGAGACCCAGTACTTC.

This clone was observed a handful of times. Relative to the germline gene, one junction end is altered; a read error may explain this. The V gene is TRBV10-1, the J gene TRBJ2-7; weak D call: TRBD1 (6 bases). The CDR3 extends over 13 amino acids. Germline loops: CDR1 WNHNN, CDR2 SYGVQD (reference sequence). CDR3 residues: CASSVDSFYEQYF. The DNA for the CDR3 is TGTGCCAGCAGTGTGGACAGCTTCTACGAGCAGTACTTC.

This clone is categorized as medium-sized. This sequence joins TRBV6-6 and TRBJ2-2; the match to TRBD2 covers 9 bases. Trimming cost V 0 bases and J 4 bases; bases outside gene matches: 9. The CDR3 extends over 18 amino acids. Per the germline V gene, CDR1 is MNHNY and CDR2 is SVGAGI (reference sequence). Written as DNA, the CDR3 is TGTGCCAGCAGTTACTCGATAACGCTAGCGGGAACCACCGGGGAGCTGTTTTTT. It translates to CASSYSITLAGTTGELFF.

The chain links TRBV30 to TRBJ1-1; 9 nucleotides line up with TRBD1. V lost 5 bases to trimming and J lost 3 bases; unmatched junction nucleotides: 4. This CDR3 spans 13 amino acids. Germline CDR1 GTSNPN, CDR2 SVGIG (reference sequence). Here the CDR3 reads CAWHRGRDTEAFF. The CDR3 nucleotides read TGTGCCTGGCACAGGGGGCGGGACACTGAAGCTTTCTTT.

With regard to this clone: At one of its ends the junction is not consistent with the germline gene, which may arise from a read error. The chain combines TRBV20-1 with TRBJ2-5; 9 bases are a match to TRBD2. Germline CDR1 reads DFQATT; CDR2 reads SNEGSKA (reference sequence). This CDR3 has 14 residues. Here the CDR3 reads CSAGEAGGQETQYF. The DNA for the CDR3 is TGCAGTGCTGGAGAAGCGGGGGGTCAAGAGACCCAGTACTTC.

A remark on this clone: As the CDR3 is not closed by the conserved phenylalanine or tryptophan, this likely results from a read error. This chain joins TRBV6-1 and TRBJ1-1; 9 nucleotides align to TRBD1. The germline CDR1 and CDR2 sequences are MNHNS and SASEGT. The CDR3 is 14 amino acids. After removal of 2 bases from V and 6 bases from J, the junction contained 4 bases not matched to a gene. CDR3 loop: CASSERGQGPEAFL. In DNA, the CDR3 is TGTGCCAGCAGTGAAAGGGGACAGGGACCTGAAGCTTTCCTT.

This clone was counted a few times. The gene calls are TRBV3-1 and TRBJ2-1; the D call may be TRBD1 or TRBD2 (5 bases each). Germline V lookup: CDR1 LGHDT, CDR2 YNNKEL (reference sequence). This CDR3 contains 17 residues. V gave up 4 bases and J gave up 6 bases, with 22 bases separating them. The CDR3 here is CASSPPPKTAGGNEQFF. For the CDR3, the DNA is TGTGCCAGCAGCCCCCCCCCCAAGACTGCTGGGGGCAATGAGCAGTTCTTC.

This clone is termed medium-sized. J is TRBJ2-1 and V is TRBV9; TRBD2 agrees at 9 bases. V was pared by 0 bases and J by 8 bases, with 9 bases of the junction left unmatched. The germline V gene encodes CDR1 SGDLS and CDR2 YYNGEE. CDR3 size: 16 residues. The CDR3 nucleotides are TGTGCCAGCAGCGTAGCTGGCGGGGTAGCGGGAGATGAGCAGTTCTTC. This gives the protein CASSVAGGVAGDEQFF.

This clone has a handful of counts. This chain connects TRBV11-2 to TRBJ2-1, with D maybe TRBD2 (6 bases). Germline V gene sequence: CDR1 SGHAT, CDR2 FQNNGV. V lost 3 bases and J lost 5, with 14 bases in between. The CDR3 sequence is 15 residues long. The CDR3 loop is CASSFASGFNNEQFF. CDR3 DNA sequence: TGTGCCAGCAGCTTTGCGAGCGGGTTTAACAATGAGCAGTTCTTC.

In the case of this clone: One end of the junction does not line up with germline, which may come from a read error. V gene TRBV20-1 combines with J gene TRBJ1-2; a possible D gene is TRBD1 (5 bases). CDR3 length: 12 amino acids. From germline, CDR1 is DFQATT and CDR2 SNEGSKA (reference sequence). The CDR3 DNA is TGCAGCGCTAGAGATAAGGGGTTGGGCTACACCTTC. Translation: CSARDKGLGYTF.

The chain has TRBV5-1 and TRBJ2-1; tentative D call: TRBD1 (6 bases). Trimming took off 0 bases at V and 13 bases at J, with 8 bases between the two ends. The CDR3 spans 11 residues. Germline CDR1 SGHRS, CDR2 YFSETQ. This CDR3 is CASSLGGPQFF. The CDR3 region has the DNA TGCGCCAGCAGCTTGGGGGGGCCACAGTTCTTC.

The chain uses TRBV12-3 or TRBV12-4 and TRBJ1-1; D remains ambiguous. CDR3 length equals 12 residues. The V and J ends lost 3 bases and 13 bases respectively, with 15 bases between them. CDR3 region: CASSLGRAMVFF. The CDR3 nucleotides read TGTGCCAGCAGTTTGGGCCGGGCAATGGTTTTCTTT.

This clone was detected a few times. One junction end disagrees with the germline gene, perhaps due to a read error. The chain combines TRBV27 with TRBJ2-7; 7 nucleotides agree with TRBD1. This CDR3 spans 14 amino acids. CDR1 is MNHEY, CDR2 SMNVEV, per germline (reference sequence). CDR3 protein: CASSPGGTSYEQYF. CDR3 nucleotide sequence: TGTGCGAGCAGTCCAGGGGGAACATCCTACGAGCAGTACTTC.

This clone was seen a single time. This sequence joins TRBV5-1 and TRBJ1-6, with a tentative D call TRBD1 (6 bases). The V gene lost 3 bases and the J gene lost 7 bases, with 14 bases spanning the gap. From germline, CDR1 is SGHRS and CDR2 YFSETQ. CDR3 length: 15 amino acids. The CDR3 protein is CASSSPGQRNSPLHF. The CDR3 bases are TGCGCCAGCAGCTCACCGGGACAACGAAATTCACCCCTCCACTTT.

The V and J genes are TRBV19 and TRBJ2-1; 9 nucleotides match TRBD1. Germline CDR1 and CDR2: LNHDA and SQIVND (reference sequence). The CDR3 runs to 18 residues. Trimming at V came to 8 bases and at J to 0 bases, leaving 14 bases not matched to a gene. The chain's CDR3 is CASSKGQGLASSYNEQFF. The CDR3 DNA reads TGTGCCAGTTCCAAGGGACAGGGTCTAGCGAGCTCCTACAATGAGCAGTTCTTC.

The chain recombines TRBV27 with TRBJ2-7, with TRBD2 matching over 16 bases. The CDR3 sequence is 16 residues long. The V gene's germline CDR1 is MNHEY and CDR2 SMNVEV (reference sequence). With 5 bases clipped from V and 7 bases from J, the junction kept 8 bases outside the gene matches. CDR3 residues: CASSRGLAGGLVEQYF. The CDR3 DNA reads as TGTGCCAGCAGTCGGGGACTAGCGGGAGGGTTGGTGGAGCAGTACTTC.

In this sample, this clone is large (0.1 to 1%). The CDR3 loop is CASSLERVEAFF. The CDR3 bases are TGTGCCAGCAGTTTGGAGAGGGTTGAAGCTTTCTTT. V is TRBV12-3 or TRBV12-4 and J is TRBJ1-1; D gene ambiguous. The CDR3 covers 12 residues. The V end lost 3 bases, the J end lost 7 bases, and 9 bases lay between the germline ends.

This clone was recorded a few times. The chain couples TRBV25-1 to TRBJ2-7; possible D gene TRBD2, 5 bases. The ends were cut back, 5 bases at V and 0 bases at J, with 23 bases in the middle. This CDR3 is 18 amino acids long. Germline-derived CDR1 and CDR2 are MGHDK and SYGVNS. This chain's CDR3 is CASSYRPSSQQISYEQYF. CDR3 coding DNA: TGTGCCAGCAGTTATCGGCCTAGCAGCCAGCAGATCTCCTACGAGCAGTACTTC.

This clone has a handful of counts. A junction boundary mismatches the germline segment, possibly from a read error. The chain links TRBV6-2 or TRBV6-3 to TRBJ2-7; TRBD1 aligns across 9 bases. Per the germline V gene, CDR1 is MNHEY and CDR2 is SVGEGT. The CDR3 is made up of 14 amino acids. This CDR3 reads CASILLQGAYEQCF. In DNA, the CDR3 is TGTGCCAGCATTTTACTACAGGGGGCCTACGAGCAGTGCTTC.

The chain uses TRBV19 and TRBJ1-6; D is unresolved. This CDR3 has 13 amino acids. V gave up 6 bases and J gave up 5 bases, with 8 bases separating them. Per germline, CDR1 LNHDA and CDR2 SQIVND (reference sequence). CDR3 protein: CASRKENNSPLHF. The CDR3 region has the DNA TGTGCCAGTAGAAAGGAGAATAATTCACCCCTCCACTTT.

V usage is TRBV12-5 and J usage is TRBJ2-7; TRBD2 agrees at 8 bases. The CDR3 length is 16 residues. The V gene end was trimmed by 4 bases and the J gene end by 0 bases; junction bases not matched to a gene: 8. Germline V gives CDR1 LGHNT, CDR2 FRNRAP. As DNA, the CDR3 is TGTGCTAGTGGTTGGGCCGGGGGACTAGACTCCTACGAGCAGTACTTC. As protein: CASGWAGGLDSYEQYF.

This chain uses TRBV4-1 with TRBJ2-1; a possible D gene is TRBD2 (5 bases). V was clipped by 4 bases and J by 7 bases, with 26 bases between them. Germline CDR1 MGHRA, CDR2 YSYEKL. There are 18 residues in the CDR3. Here the CDR3 DNA reads TGCGCCAGCAGCCCAGAGGTACGGGCTAGCTTTAGGAGTAATGAGCAGTTCTTC. It translates to CASSPEVRASFRSNEQFF.

In this sample, this clone turned up a few times. Additional DNA sequences in this sample encode the identical CDR3. As DNA, the CDR3 is TGTGCCAGCAGCCCCTACGGGGGGGGCGTCAGCGAGCAGTACTTC. This translates into CASSPYGGGVSEQYF. The genes are TRBV6-1 and TRBJ2-7; TRBD2 matches at 8 bases. Germline CDR1 is MNHNS and CDR2 is SASEGT. The CDR3 has 15 amino acids. Unmatched junction bases numbered 13, after V lost 6 bases and J lost 6 bases.